The clone carrying this TCR beta chain was counted between two and nine times. V was trimmed by 3 bases and J by 5 bases, leaving 13 bases between them. The CDR3 is made up of 14 amino acids. Germline loops: CDR1 MNHEY, CDR2 SMNVEV (reference sequence). Each CDR3 protein gets one entry after TCRdb re-called the 5' RACE reads with MiXCR. The sample includes about 34,000 distinct CDR3 sequences, 20% to 30% of them seen just once. The rearrangement links TRBV27 to TRBJ1-1; D not certain. The receptor's source is a female donor with breast cancer. The sample was naive CD4+ T cells sorted from a lymph node. Subset: naive CD4+ T cells, CD4+CD45RA+CD25-. Written as DNA, the CDR3 is TGTGCCAGCAGTTTCATAGACGTTCCTACTGAAGCTTTCTTT. The encoded protein is CASSFIDVPTEAFF.